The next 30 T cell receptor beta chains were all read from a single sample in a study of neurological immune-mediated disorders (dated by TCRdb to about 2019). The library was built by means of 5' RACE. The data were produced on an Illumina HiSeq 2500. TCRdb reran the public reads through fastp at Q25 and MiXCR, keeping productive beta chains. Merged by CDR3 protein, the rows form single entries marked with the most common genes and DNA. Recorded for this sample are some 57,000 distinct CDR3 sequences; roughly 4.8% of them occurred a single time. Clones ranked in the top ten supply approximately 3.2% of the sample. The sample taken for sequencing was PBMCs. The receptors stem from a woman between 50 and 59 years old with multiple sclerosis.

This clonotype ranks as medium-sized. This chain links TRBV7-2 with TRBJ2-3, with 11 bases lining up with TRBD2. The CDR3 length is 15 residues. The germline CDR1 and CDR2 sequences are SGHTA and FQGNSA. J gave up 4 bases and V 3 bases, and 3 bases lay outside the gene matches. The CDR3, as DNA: TGTGCCAGCAGCTTCTTAGCGGGGGGGCCAGATACGCAGTATTTT. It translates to CASSFLAGGPDTQYF.

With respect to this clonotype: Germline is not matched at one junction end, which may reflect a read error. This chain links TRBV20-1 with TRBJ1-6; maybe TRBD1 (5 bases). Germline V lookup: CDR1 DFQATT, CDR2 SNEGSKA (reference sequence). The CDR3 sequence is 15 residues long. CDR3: CSANKGTTRNSPLNF. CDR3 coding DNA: TGCAGTGCTAATAAGGGGACGACGAGGAATTCACCCCTCAACTTT.

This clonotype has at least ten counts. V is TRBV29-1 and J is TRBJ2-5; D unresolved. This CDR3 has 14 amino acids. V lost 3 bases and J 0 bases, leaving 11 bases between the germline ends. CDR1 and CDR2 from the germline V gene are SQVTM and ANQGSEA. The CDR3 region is CSVEGSPHQETQYF. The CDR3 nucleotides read TGCAGCGTTGAGGGGTCTCCCCACCAAGAGACCCAGTACTTC. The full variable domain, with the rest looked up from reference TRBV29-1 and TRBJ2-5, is SAVISQKPSRDICQRGTSLTIQCQVDSQVTMMFWYRQQPGQSLTLIATANQGSEATYESGFVIDKFPISRPNLTFSTLTVSNMSPEDSSIYLCSVEGSPHQETQYFGPGTRLLVL.

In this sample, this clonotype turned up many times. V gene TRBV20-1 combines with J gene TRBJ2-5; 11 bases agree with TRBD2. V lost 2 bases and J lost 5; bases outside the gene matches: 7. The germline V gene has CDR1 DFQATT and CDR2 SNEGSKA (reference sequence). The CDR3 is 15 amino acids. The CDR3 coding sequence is TGCAGTGCTAGAAATAGCGGGGGGGCCGGGGAGACCCAGTACTTC. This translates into CSARNSGGAGETQYF.

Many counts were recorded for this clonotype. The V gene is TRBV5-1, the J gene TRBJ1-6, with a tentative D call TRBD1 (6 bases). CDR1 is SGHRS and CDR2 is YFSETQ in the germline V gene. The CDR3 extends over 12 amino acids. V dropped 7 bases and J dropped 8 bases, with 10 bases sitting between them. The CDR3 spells CASHREDSPLHF. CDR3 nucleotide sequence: TGCGCCAGCCACAGGGAGGATTCACCCCTCCACTTT.

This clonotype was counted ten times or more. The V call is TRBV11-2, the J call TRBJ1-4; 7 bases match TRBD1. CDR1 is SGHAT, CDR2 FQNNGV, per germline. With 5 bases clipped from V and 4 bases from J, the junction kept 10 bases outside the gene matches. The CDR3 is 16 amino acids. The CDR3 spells CASSPRKDRDNEKLFF. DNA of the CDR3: TGTGCCAGCAGCCCCCGCAAAGACAGGGATAATGAAAAACTGTTTTTT.

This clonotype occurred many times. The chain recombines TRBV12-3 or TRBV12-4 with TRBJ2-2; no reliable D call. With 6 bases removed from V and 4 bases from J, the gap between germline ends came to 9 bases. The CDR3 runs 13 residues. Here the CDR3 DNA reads TGTGCCAGCAGCCGGGCCTCCACCGGGGAGCTGTTTTTT. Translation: CASSRASTGELFF.

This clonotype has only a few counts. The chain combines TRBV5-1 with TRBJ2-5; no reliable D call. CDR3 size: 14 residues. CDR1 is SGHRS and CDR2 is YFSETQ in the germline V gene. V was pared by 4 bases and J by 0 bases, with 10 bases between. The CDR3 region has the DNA TGCGCCAGCAGCCCGGCAGTTTACCAAGAGACCCAGTACTTC. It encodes CASSPAVYQETQYF.

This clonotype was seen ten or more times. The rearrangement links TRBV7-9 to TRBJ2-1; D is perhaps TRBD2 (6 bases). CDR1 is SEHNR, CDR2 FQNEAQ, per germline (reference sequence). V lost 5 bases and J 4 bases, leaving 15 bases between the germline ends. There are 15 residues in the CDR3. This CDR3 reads CASSPTGGEYNEQFF. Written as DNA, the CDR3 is TGTGCCAGCAGCCCGACCGGCGGGGAGTACAATGAGCAGTTCTTC.

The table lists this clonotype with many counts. In DNA, the CDR3 is TGCAGTGCTAGGCCCAGGGGGATGAACACTGAAGCTTTCTTT. Its translation: CSARPRGMNTEAFF. V and J are TRBV20-1 and TRBJ1-1; 7 bases are a match to TRBD1. Germline CDR1 is DFQATT and CDR2 is SNEGSKA (reference sequence). Unmatched junction bases numbered 4, after V lost 3 bases and J lost 0 bases. The CDR3 covers 14 residues.

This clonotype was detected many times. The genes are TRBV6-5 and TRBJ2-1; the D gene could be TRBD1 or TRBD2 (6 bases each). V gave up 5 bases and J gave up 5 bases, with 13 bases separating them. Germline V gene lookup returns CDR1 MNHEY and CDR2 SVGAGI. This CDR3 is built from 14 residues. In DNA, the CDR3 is TGTGCCAGCAGTAAGACTAGGGGGGACAATGAGCAGTTCTTC. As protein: CASSKTRGDNEQFF.

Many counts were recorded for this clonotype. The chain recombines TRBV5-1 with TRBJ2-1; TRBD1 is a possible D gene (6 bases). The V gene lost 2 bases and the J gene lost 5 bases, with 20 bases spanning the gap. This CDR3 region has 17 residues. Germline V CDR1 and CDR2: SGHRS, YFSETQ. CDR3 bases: TGCGCCAGCAGCTTCCGCGGAACAGGGAGAGGGGACAATGAGCAGTTCTTC. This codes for CASSFRGTGRGDNEQFF.

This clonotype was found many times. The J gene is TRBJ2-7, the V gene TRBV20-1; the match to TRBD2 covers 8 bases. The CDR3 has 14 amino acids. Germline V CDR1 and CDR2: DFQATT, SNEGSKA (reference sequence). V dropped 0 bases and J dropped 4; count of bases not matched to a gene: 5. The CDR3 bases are TGCAGTGCTAGAGATCTAGCGGGTAATTACGAGCAGTACTTC. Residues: CSARDLAGNYEQYF.

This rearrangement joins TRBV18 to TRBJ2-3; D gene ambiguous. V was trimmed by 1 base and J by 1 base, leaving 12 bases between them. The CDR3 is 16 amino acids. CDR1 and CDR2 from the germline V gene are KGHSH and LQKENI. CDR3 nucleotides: TGTGCCAGCTCACCACGCCCAGGATCGGGCACAGATACGCAGTATTTT. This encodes CASSPRPGSGTDTQYF.

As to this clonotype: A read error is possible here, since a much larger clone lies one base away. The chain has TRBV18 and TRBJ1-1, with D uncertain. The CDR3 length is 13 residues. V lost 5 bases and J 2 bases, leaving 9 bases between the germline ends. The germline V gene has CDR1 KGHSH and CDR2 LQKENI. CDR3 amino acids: CASSDQTNTEAFF. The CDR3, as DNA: TGTGCCAGCTCAGACCAAACAAACACTGAAGCTTTCTTT.

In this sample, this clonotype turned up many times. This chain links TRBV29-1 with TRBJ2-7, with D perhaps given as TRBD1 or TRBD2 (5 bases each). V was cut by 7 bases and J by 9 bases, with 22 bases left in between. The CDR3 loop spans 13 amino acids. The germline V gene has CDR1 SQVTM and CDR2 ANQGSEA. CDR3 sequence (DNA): TGCAGCGGCAAGGACCGGGACCTAAGTTGGCAGTACGTC. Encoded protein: CSGKDRDLSWQYV.

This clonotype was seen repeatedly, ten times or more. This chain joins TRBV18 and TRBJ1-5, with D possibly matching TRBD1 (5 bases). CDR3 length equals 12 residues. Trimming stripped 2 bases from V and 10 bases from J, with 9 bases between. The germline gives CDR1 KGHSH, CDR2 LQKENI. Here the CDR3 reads CASSPGTGPQHF. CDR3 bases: TGTGCCAGCTCACCAGGGACCGGACCCCAGCATTTT. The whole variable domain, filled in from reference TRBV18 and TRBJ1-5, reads NAGVMQNPRHLVRRRGQEARLRCSPMKGHSHVYWYRQLPEEGLKFMVYLQKENIIDESGMPKERFSAEFPKEGPSILRIQQVVRGDSAAYFCASSPGTGPQHFGDGTRLSIL.

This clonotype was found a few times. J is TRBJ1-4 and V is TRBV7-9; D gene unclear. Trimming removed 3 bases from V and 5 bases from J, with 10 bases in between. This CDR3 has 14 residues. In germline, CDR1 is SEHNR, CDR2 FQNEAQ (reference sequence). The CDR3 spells CASSFGGLNEKLFF. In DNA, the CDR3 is TGTGCCAGCAGCTTCGGTGGGTTAAATGAAAAACTGTTTTTT.

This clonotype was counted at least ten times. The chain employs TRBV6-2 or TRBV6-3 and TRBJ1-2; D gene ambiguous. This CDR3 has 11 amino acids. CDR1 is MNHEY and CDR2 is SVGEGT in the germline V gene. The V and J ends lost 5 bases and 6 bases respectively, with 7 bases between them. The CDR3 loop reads CASSRPDGYTF. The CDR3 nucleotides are TGTGCCAGCAGTCGGCCGGATGGCTACACCTTC.

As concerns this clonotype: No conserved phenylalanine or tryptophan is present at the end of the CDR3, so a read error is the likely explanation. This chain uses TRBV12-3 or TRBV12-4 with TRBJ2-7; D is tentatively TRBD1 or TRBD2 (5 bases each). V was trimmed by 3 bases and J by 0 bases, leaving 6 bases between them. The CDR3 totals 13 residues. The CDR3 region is CASSLGVSYEQYD. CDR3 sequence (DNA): TGTGCCAGCAGTTTGGGGGTCTCCTACGAGCAGTACGAC.

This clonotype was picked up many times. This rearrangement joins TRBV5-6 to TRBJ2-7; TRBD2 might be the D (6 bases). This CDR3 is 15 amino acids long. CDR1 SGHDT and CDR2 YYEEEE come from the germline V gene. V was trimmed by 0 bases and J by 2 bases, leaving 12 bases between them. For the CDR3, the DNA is TGTGCCAGCAGCTTGGGGAGGAGGGCCCCCTACGAGCAGTACTTC. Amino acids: CASSLGRRAPYEQYF.

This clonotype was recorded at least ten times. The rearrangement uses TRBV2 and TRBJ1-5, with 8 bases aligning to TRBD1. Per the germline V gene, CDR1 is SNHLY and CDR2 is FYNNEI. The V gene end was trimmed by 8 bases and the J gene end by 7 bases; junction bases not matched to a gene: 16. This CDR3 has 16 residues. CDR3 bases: TGTGCCAGCGGGAAGGGGACAGGCCGGGCTGGGCAGCCCCAGCATTTT. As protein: CASGKGTGRAGQPQHF. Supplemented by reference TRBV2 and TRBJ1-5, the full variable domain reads EPEVTQTPSHQVTQMGQEVILRCVPISNHLYFYWYRQILGQKVEFLVSFYNNEISEKSEIFDDQFSVERPDGSNFTLKIRSTKLEDSAMYFCASGKGTGRAGQPQHFGDGTRLSIL.

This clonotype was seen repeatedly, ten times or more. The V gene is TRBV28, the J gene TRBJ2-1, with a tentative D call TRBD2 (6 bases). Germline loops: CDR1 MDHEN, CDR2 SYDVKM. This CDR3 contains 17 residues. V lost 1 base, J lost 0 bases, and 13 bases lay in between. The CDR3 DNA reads TGTGCCAGCAGTTTATTAATTGGGGGGAGCTCCTACAATGAGCAGTTCTTC. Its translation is CASSLLIGGSSYNEQFF. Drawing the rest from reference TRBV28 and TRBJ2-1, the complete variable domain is DVKVTQSSRYLVKRTGEKVFLECVQDMDHENMFWYRQDPGLGLRLIYFSYDVKMKEKGDIPEGYSVSREKKERFSLILESASTNQTSMYLCASSLLIGGSSYNEQFFGPGTRLTVL.

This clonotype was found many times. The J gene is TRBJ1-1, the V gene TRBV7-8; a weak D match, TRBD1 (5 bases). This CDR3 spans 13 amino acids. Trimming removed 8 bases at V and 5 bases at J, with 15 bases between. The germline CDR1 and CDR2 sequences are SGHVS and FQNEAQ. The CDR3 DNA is TGTGCCAGCCAACAGGACGTCGGGACTGAAGCTTTCTTT. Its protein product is CASQQDVGTEAFF.

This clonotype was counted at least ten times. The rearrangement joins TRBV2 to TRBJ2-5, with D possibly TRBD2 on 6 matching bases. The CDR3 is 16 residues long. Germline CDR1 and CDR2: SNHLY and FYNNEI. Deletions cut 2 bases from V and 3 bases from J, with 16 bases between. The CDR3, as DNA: TGTGCCAGCAGTGAAAGGGGCCGGGAGATCAAAGAGACCCAGTACTTC. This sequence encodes CASSERGREIKETQYF.

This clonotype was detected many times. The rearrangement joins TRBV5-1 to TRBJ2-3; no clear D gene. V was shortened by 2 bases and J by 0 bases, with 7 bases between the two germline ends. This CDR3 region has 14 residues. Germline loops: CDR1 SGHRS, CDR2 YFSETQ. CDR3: CASSFLDSTDTQYF. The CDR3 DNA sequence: TGCGCCAGCAGCTTTTTGGATAGCACAGATACGCAGTATTTT.

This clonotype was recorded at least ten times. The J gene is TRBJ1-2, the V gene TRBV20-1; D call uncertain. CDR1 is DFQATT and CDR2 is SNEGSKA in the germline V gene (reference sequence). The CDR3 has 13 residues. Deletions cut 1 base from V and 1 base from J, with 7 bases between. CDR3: CSARAAINYGYTF. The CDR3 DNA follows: TGCAGTGCTAGAGCCGCGATTAACTATGGCTACACCTTC.

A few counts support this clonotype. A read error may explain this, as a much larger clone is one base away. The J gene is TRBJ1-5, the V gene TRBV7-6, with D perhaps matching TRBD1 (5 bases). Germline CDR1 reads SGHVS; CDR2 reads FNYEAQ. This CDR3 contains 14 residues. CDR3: CVSSLDDGGQPQHF. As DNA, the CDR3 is TGTGTCAGCAGCTTAGATGACGGGGGGCAGCCCCAGCATTTT.

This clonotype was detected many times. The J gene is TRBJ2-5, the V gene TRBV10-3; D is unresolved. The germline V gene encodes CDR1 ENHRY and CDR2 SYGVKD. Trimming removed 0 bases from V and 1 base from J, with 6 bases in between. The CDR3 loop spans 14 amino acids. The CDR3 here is CAISESITQETQYF. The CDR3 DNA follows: TGTGCCATCAGTGAGTCCATCACCCAAGAGACCCAGTACTTC.

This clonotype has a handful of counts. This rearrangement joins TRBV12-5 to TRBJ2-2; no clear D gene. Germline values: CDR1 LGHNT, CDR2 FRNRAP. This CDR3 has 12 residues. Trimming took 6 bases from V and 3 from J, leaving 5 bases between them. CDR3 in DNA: TGTGCTAGTGGCCGAGACACCGGGGAGCTGTTTTTT. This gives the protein CASGRDTGELFF.